This T cell receptor beta chain was documented in a study of T cell clonality in common variable immunodeficiency. Study findings and constraints: Reportedly, TCR beta sequences from common variable immunodeficiency showed fewer deletions and N-nucleotide insertions.

The length of the CDR3 is 13 residues. Germline V gene data show CDR1 as SEHNR and CDR2 as FQNEAQ (reference sequence). Trimming cost V 3 bases and J 2 bases, with 7 bases left between them. Details on this clone: Its antigen remains unknown. Read coverage stops 3 residues before the CDR3 terminus; the germline J gene supplies the remainder.

Clones were sequenced by immunoSEQ multiplex PCR, and TCRdb holds only the in-frame ones, with some missing. The sample includes some 20,000 clones, none of them occurring once. The clonotype originates from a human donor with common variable immunodeficiency. J is TRBJ1-2 and V is TRBV7-9; D is perhaps TRBD1 (6 bases). The source material was peripheral blood mononuclear cells. The CDR3 spells CASSLQGNYGYTF. Incomplete CDR3 DNA: TGTGCCAGCAGCTTGCAGGGGAACTATGGC.